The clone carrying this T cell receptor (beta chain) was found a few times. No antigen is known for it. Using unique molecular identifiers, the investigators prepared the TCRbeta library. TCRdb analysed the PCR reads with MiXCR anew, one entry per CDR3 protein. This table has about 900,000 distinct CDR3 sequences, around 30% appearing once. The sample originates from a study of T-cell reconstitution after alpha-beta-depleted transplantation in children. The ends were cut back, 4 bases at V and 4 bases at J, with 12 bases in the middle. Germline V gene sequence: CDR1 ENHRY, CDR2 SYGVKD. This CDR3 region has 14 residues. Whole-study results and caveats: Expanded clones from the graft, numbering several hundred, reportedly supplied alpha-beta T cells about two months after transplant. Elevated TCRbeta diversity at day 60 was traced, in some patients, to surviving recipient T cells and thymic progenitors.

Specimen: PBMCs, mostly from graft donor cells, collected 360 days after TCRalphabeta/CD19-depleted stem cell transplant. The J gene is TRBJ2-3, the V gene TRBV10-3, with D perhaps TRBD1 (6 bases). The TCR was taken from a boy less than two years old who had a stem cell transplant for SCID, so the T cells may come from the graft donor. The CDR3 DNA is TGTGCCATCAGTGCTGGGGACACACCAGATACGCAGTATTTT. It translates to CAISAGDTPDTQYF.